One T cell receptor (beta chain) is described in this entry. The authors' processing: Amplification from reference gene primers served as the basis for estimated nucleated cell counts. Sequenced by immunoSEQ multiplex PCR; TCRdb stores in-frame clones only, minus some. That table is the source of V, J and clone size, and D and trimming were worked out from the DNA. This table holds about 170,000 clones, approximately 91% found once. These data are taken from a study of blood T cell repertoires in COVID-19. Study summary: The United States, Italy and Spain supplied acute and convalescent COVID-19 samples.

Per germline, CDR1 PRHDT and CDR2 FYEKMQ (reference sequence). V was cut by 5 bases and J by 0 bases, with 14 bases left in between. This CDR3 has 17 residues. Patients at the Seattle site were enrolled during active infection and followed longitudinally. This rearrangement joins TRBV13 to TRBJ2-6; the D gene is possibly TRBD2 (5 bases). Sequencing was performed on peripheral blood. The sequence was obtained from a man aged 18 to 29 with COVID-19, enrolled during active disease. Written as DNA, the CDR3 is TGTGCCAGCAGCCCTCCCTCCGGACTCTCTGGGGCCAACGTCCTGACTTTC. The encoded protein is CASSPPSGLSGANVLTF. Full variable domain (outside the CDR3, taken from reference TRBV13 and TRBJ2-6): AAGVIQSPRHLIKEKRETATLKCYPIPRHDTVYWYQQGPGQDPQFLISFYEKMQSDKGSIPDRFSAQQFSDYHSELNMSSLELGDSALYFCASSPPSGLSGANVLTFGAGSRLTVL.